This T cell receptor (beta chain) was documented in a study of CD8+CD57+ T cells in acquired aplastic anemia. Germline V CDR1 and CDR2: MDHEN, SYDVKM. This CDR3 is 14 amino acids long. With 3 bases removed from V and 2 bases from J, the gap between germline ends came to 11 bases. Template material for TCR beta VDJ and CDR3 profiling consisted of genomic DNA. MiXCR was run by TCRdb on the reads, yielding one entry per CDR3 protein. Among under 200,000 distinct CDR3 sequences listed, about 64% were seen once. This clonotype was counted many times. It was patients with CD8+CD57+ cell expansion by flow cytometry who were chosen for sequencing.

This TCR was recovered from a human donor with aplastic anemia. The rearrangement links TRBV28 to TRBJ2-7; D is unclear. The source material was sorted CD4+, CD8+, or CD8+CD57+ T cells (not recorded which) from PBMCs. The CDR3 DNA reads as TGTGCCAGCAGTTTCTGGAAGGGTACCTACGAGCAGTACGTC. This gives the protein CASSFWKGTYEQYV.